This T cell receptor (beta chain) comes out of a study of human T cells and chemical hapten exposure. Study information: The patients, most of them female, presented with alopecia areata, totalis or universalis.

In its sample, this clonotype was seen a few times. Its antigen is as yet unknown. Time point given: patch test 1, 2 weeks after DPC sensitization. As for treatment: therapeutic diphenylcyclopropenone sensitization with weekly scalp DPC. Prior to application of each patch test, blood was drawn. Study-level results: The study found that DPC sensitization did not change TCRs above 1 in 1000 frequency.

Germline V gives CDR1 SGHDT, CDR2 YYEEEE. Trimming left V 4 bases short and J 3 bases short, with 19 bases between. The length of the CDR3 is 16 residues. TCRdb passed the RACE reads through MiXCR, listing each CDR3 protein once. The sample yields approximately 74,000 distinct CDR3 sequences, 32% seen once. Sequenced material: whole blood, taken in connection with sensitization to the hapten diphenylcyclopropenone (DPC). The TCR comes from a man aged 40-55 years with alopecia areata. Some clones in this sample may be carry-over from other donors' samples. The chain joins TRBV5-6 to TRBJ2-5; D is possibly TRBD1 or TRBD2 (6 bases each). This chain's CDR3 is CASSRRGAHFKETQYF. The CDR3 DNA is TGTGCCAGCAGCAGAAGGGGGGCCCATTTCAAAGAGACCCAGTACTTC.